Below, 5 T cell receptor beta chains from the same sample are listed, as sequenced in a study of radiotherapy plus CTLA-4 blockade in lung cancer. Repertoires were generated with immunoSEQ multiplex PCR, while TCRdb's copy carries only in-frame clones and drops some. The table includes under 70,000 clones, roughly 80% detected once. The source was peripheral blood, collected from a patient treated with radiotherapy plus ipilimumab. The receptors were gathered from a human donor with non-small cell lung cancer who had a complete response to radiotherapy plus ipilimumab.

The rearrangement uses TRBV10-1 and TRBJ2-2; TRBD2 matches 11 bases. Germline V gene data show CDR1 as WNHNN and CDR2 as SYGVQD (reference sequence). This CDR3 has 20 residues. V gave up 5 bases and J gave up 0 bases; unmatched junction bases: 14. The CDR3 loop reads CASSSPGLAGGNANTGELFF. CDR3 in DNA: TGCGCCAGCAGTAGCCCGGGGCTAGCGGGAGGTAATGCGAACACCGGGGAGCTGTTTTTT.

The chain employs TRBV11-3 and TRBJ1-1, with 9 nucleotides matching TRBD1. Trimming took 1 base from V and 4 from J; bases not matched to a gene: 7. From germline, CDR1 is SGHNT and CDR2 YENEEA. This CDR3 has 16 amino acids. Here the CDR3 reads CASSLAPGQGSTEAFF. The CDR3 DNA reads TGTGCCAGCAGCTTAGCGCCGGGACAGGGCTCCACTGAAGCTTTCTTT.

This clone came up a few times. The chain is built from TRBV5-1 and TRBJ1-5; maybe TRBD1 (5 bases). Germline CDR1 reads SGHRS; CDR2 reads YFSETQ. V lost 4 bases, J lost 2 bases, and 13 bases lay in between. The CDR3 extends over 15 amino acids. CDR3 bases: TGCGCCAGCAGCCCGGAGGGGTCGGGCAATCAGCCCCAGCATTTT. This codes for CASSPEGSGNQPQHF.

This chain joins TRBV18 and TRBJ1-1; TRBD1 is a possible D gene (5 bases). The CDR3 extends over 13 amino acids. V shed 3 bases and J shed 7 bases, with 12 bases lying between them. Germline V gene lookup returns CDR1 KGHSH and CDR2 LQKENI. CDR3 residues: CASSPPGKGEAFF. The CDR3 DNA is TGTGCCAGCTCACCGCCAGGGAAGGGTGAAGCTTTCTTT.

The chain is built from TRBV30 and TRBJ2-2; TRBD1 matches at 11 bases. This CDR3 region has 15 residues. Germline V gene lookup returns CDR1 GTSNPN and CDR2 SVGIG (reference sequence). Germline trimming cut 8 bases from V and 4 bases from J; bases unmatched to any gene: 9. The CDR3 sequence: CAHSRTGGFTGELFF. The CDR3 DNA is TGTGCCCATTCCCGGACAGGGGGCTTCACCGGGGAGCTGTTTTTT.